Each of the 10 T cell receptor beta chains below was sequenced from the same sample in a study of Tregs in tolerant kidney transplant recipients. The method was immunoSEQ multiplex PCR; TCRdb's version includes in-frame clones alone and lacks a portion of them. The top ten clones hold nearly 0.4% of a sample with approximately 69,000 clones, roughly 91% of them seen once. The material sequenced was CD4+ T cells from blood, taken before the transplant. The receptors come from a human donor who received a combined kidney and bone marrow transplant.

The chain uses TRBV27 and TRBJ1-2, with 9 bases lining up with TRBD1. Trimming cost V 5 bases and J 7 bases; bases outside gene matches: 5. This CDR3 has 13 residues. Germline values: CDR1 MNHEY, CDR2 SMNVEV (reference sequence). The CDR3 is CASSPDRGRGYTF. DNA for the CDR3: TGTGCCAGCAGTCCGGACAGGGGCCGTGGCTACACCTTC.

This chain connects TRBV9 to TRBJ2-7, with 8 bases aligning to TRBD2. Per the germline V gene, CDR1 is SGDLS and CDR2 is YYNGEE. With 4 bases clipped from V and 3 bases from J, the junction kept 12 bases outside the gene matches. The CDR3 covers 16 residues. This CDR3 reads CASSPGGGPWDYEQYF. The CDR3 DNA sequence: TGTGCCAGCAGCCCCGGCGGGGGGCCATGGGACTACGAGCAGTACTTC.

This sequence joins TRBV18 and TRBJ2-7; 8 nucleotides line up with TRBD2. This CDR3 has 15 amino acids. The germline V gene has CDR1 KGHSH and CDR2 LQKENI. The V gene end was trimmed by 6 bases and the J gene end by 3 bases; junction bases not matched to a gene: 10. This CDR3 reads CASSPLAGPLYEQYF. As DNA, the CDR3 is TGTGCCAGCTCTCCATTAGCGGGACCACTCTACGAGCAGTACTTC.

Here the CDR3 reads CASSGASGSTDTQYF. The CDR3 nucleotides read TGTGCCAGCAGCGGGGCTAGCGGGAGCACAGATACGCAGTATTTT. The J gene is TRBJ2-3, the V gene TRBV9, with TRBD2 matching 8 bases. Germline V gene lookup returns CDR1 SGDLS and CDR2 YYNGEE. The V gene end was trimmed by 3 bases and the J gene end by 0 bases; junction bases not matched to a gene: 3. This CDR3 region has 15 residues. Full variable domain (remainder filled in from reference TRBV9 and TRBJ2-3): DSGVTQTPKHLITATGQRVTLRCSPRSGDLSVYWYQQSLDQGLQFLIQYYNGEERAKGNILERFSAQQFPDLHSELNLSSLELGDSALYFCASSGASGSTDTQYFGPGTRLTVL.

The chain is built from TRBV5-1 and TRBJ2-7; 8 bases match TRBD1. After removal of 6 bases from V and 5 bases from J, the junction contained 13 bases not matched to a gene. Germline V gene sequence: CDR1 SGHRS, CDR2 YFSETQ. The CDR3 spans 15 residues. The DNA for the CDR3 is TGCGCCAGCACTAACCAGGGGGCCGCAGGGGACGAGCAGTACTTC. Translation: CASTNQGAAGDEQYF.

The genes are TRBV23-1 and TRBJ2-2; D perhaps matches TRBD1 (5 bases). TRBV23-1 falls under the ORF class, with uncertain function. The CDR3 sequence is 14 residues long. Trimming pared 6 bases from V and 7 bases from J, leaving 15 bases between. Written as DNA, the CDR3 is TGCGCCAGCAGCCACGACAGCGATGGCGGGGAGCTGTTTTTT. Protein product: CASSHDSDGGELFF.

This rearrangement joins TRBV6-5 to TRBJ2-2; a weak D match, TRBD1 (6 bases). This CDR3 spans 16 amino acids. Germline CDR1 reads MNHEY; CDR2 reads SVGAGI. V was trimmed by 4 bases and J by 5 bases, leaving 17 bases between them. CDR3 sequence: CASSLSGQYSTGELFF. In DNA form, the CDR3 reads TGTGCCAGCAGTTTAAGCGGACAGTATTCGACCGGGGAGCTGTTTTTT.

The V gene is TRBV28, the J gene TRBJ2-3, with a possible D match to TRBD2 (5 bases). CDR1 and CDR2 (germline): MDHEN, SYDVKM. This CDR3 region has 12 residues. V was clipped by 8 bases and J by 0 bases, with 6 bases between them. The chain's CDR3 is CASRTSTDTQYF. The CDR3 nucleotides read TGTGCCAGCCGGACTAGCACAGATACGCAGTATTTT.

This clone was picked up one time. This chain links TRBV6-1 with TRBJ2-5, with TRBD1 as a possible D gene (5 bases). Trimming stripped 11 bases from V and 0 bases from J, with 10 bases between. CDR3 length equals 12 residues. Germline CDR1 and CDR2: MNHNS and SASEGT. The CDR3 here is CASGRDQETQYF. Here the CDR3 DNA reads TGTGCCTCGGGCAGGGACCAAGAGACCCAGTACTTC.

This clone occurred once. The V gene is TRBV19, the J gene TRBJ1-4; D call uncertain. Germline CDR1 and CDR2: LNHDA and SQIVND (reference sequence). The CDR3 sequence is 16 residues long. The V gene lost 2 bases and the J gene lost 0 bases, with 10 bases spanning the gap. The DNA for the CDR3 is TGTGCCAGTAGTATAATGGGCAGTGCAACTAATGAAAAACTGTTTTTT. It codes for CASSIMGSATNEKLFF.